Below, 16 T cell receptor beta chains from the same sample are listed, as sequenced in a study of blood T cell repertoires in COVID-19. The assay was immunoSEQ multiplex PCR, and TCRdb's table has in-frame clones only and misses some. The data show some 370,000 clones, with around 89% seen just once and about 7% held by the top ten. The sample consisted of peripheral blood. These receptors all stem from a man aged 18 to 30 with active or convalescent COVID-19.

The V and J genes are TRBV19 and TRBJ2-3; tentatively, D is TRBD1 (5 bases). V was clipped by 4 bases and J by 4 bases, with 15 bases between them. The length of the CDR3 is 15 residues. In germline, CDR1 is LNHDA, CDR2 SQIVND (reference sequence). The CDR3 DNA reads TGTGCCAGTAGTAAAAGACAGCAAGTGGCAGATACGCAGTATTTT. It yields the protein CASSKRQQVADTQYF.

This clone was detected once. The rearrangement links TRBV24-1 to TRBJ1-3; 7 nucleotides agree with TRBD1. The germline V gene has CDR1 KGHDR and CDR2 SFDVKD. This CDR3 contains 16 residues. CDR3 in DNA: TGTGTGAAGAATACGGGACAGCAACTCTCTGGAAACACCATATATTTT. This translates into CVKNTGQQLSGNTIYF.

CDR3 sequence: CATSRVRDDTEAFF. DNA for the CDR3: TGTGCCACCAGCAGAGTTCGAGATGACACTGAAGCTTTCTTT. The rearrangement uses TRBV15 and TRBJ1-1; no clear D gene. Germline V CDR1 and CDR2: LNHNV, YYDKDF (reference sequence). The ends were cut back, 1 base at V and 3 bases at J, with 9 bases in the middle. This CDR3 has 14 residues.

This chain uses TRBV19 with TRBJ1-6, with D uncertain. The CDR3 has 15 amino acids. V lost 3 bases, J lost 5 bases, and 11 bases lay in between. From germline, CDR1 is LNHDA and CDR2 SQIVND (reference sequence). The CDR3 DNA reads TGTGCCAGTAGTATTGGGCTCAAAGATAATTCACCCCTCCACTTT. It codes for CASSIGLKDNSPLHF.

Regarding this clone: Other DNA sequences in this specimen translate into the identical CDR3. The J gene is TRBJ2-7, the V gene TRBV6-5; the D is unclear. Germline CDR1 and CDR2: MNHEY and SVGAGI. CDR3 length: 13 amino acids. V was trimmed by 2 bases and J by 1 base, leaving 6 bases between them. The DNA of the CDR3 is TGTGCCAGCAGTTACGGAGAGTCCTACGAGCAGTACTTC. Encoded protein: CASSYGESYEQYF.

CDR3: CASSTTSGGSYNEQFF. DNA for the CDR3: TGTGCCAGCAGCACGACTAGCGGGGGTAGCTACAATGAGCAGTTCTTC. The chain has TRBV7-9 and TRBJ2-1; 12 positions match TRBD2. This CDR3 contains 16 residues. Germline assignment: CDR1 SEHNR and CDR2 FQNEAQ (reference sequence). V dropped 5 bases and J dropped 3; count of bases not matched to a gene: 5. Filled out from reference TRBV7-9 and TRBJ2-1, the complete variable domain reads DTGVSQNPRHKITKRGQNVTFRCDPISEHNRLYWYRQTLGQGPEFLTYFQNEAQLEKSRLLSDRFSAERPKGSFSTLEIQRTEQGDSAMYLCASSTTSGGSYNEQFFGPGTRLTVL.

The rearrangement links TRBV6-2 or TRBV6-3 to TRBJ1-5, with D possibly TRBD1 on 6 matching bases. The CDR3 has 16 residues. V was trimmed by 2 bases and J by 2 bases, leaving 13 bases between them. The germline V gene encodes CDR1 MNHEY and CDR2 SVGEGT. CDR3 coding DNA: TGTGCCAGCAGTTACCCGCAGGGGTTGGGCAATCAGCCCCAGCATTTT. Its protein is CASSYPQGLGNQPQHF.

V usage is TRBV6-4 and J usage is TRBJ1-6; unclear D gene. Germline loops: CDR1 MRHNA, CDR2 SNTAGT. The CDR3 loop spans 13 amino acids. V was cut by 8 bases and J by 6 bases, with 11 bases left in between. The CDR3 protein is CASRGEGNSPLHF. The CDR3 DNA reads TGTGCCAGCCGGGGTGAGGGTAATTCACCCCTCCACTTT.

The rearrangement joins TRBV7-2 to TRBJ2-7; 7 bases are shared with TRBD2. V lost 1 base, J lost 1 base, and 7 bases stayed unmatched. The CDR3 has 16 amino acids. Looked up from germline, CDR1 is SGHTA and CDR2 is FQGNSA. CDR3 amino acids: CASSLGGGAFSYEQYF. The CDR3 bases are TGTGCCAGCAGCTTAGGGGGGGGAGCGTTTTCCTACGAGCAGTACTTC.

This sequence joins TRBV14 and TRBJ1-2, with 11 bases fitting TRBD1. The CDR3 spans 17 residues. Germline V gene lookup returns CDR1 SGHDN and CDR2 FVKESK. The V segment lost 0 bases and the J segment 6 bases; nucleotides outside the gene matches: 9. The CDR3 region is CASSQEGQGELYDGYTF. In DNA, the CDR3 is TGTGCCAGCAGCCAAGAGGGACAGGGGGAACTATACGATGGCTACACCTTC.

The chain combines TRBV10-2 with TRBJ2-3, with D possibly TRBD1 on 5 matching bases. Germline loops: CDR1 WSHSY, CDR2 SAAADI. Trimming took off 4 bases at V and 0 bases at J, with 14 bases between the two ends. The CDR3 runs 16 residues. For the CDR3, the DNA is TGCGCCAGCAGTGTTCTTAGGGGAACTAGCACAGATACGCAGTATTTT. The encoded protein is CASSVLRGTSTDTQYF.

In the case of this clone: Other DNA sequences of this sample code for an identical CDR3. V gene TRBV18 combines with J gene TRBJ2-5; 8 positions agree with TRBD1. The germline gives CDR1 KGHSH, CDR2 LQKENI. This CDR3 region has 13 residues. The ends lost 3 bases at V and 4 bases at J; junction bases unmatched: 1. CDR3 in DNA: TGTGCCAGCTCACCCGGACAGGGAGAGACCCAGTACTTC. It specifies CASSPGQGETQYF.

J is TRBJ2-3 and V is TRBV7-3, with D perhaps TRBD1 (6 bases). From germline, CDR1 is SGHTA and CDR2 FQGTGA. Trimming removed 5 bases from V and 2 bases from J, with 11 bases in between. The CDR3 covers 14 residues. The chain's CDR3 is CASSPQGYTDTQYF. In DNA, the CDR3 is TGTGCCAGCAGCCCTCAGGGGTACACAGATACGCAGTATTTT.

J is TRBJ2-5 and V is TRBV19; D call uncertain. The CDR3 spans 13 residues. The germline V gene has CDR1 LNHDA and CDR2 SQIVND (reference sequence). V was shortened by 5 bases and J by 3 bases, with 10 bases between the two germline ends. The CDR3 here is CASSLDKEETQYF. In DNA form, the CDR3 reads TGTGCCAGTAGTCTCGACAAGGAAGAGACCCAGTACTTC.

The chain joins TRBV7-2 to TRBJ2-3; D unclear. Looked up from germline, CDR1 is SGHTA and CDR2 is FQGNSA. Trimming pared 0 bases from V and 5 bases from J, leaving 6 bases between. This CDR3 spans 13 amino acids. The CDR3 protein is CASSLARLDTQYF. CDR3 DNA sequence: TGTGCCAGCAGCTTAGCGCGGCTAGATACGCAGTATTTT.

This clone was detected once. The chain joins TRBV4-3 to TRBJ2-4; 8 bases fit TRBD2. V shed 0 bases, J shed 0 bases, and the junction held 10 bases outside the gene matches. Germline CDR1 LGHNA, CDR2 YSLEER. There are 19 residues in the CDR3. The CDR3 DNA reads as TGCGCCAGCAGCCAAGACCCCGGGGGGGCGGATCTAGCCAAAAACATTCAGTACTTC. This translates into CASSQDPGGADLAKNIQYF.